The T cell receptor (beta chain) under discussion was sequenced for a study of PD-L1 blockade in urothelial cancer. After removal of 1 base from V and 6 bases from J, the junction contained 14 bases not matched to a gene. This CDR3 is built from 17 residues. CDR1 and CDR2 (germline): MGHRA, YSYEKL. Libraries were prepared by immunoSEQ multiplex PCR; TCRdb keeps only in-frame clonotypes and omits some of them. This repertoire shows approximately 70,000 clones, about 89% found once; its top ten account for around 3.3%. The chain uses TRBV4-1 and TRBJ2-7, with 8 nucleotides matching TRBD2. Sequenced material: PBMCs, taken around atezolizumab (anti-PD-L1) treatment. The receptor was derived from a man aged 55 to 70 with urothelial cancer. CDR3 in DNA: TGCGCCAGCAGCCAAGCCCCGCTCCGAGCGGGAGAGAGCGAGCAGTACTTC. Protein product: CASSQAPLRAGESEQYF.